This TCR beta chain was recovered during a study of shared clonotypes between healthy human individuals. The repertoire was sequenced with immunoSEQ multiplex PCR; TCRdb's copy has only in-frame clones and lacks some. The sample yields roughly 220,000 clones, under 80% seen once. Trimming removed 0 bases from V and 5 bases from J, with 23 bases in between. The CDR3 length is 19 residues. Germline assignment: CDR1 LNHNV and CDR2 YYDKDF (reference sequence). The specimen sequenced was memory CD4+ T cells sorted from blood. Subset of the sample: CD45RA-negative fraction. This clonotype was sampled from a man aged 30 to 45 in good health. This chain connects TRBV15 to TRBJ2-1; D may correspond to TRBD1 or TRBD2 (6 bases each). The chain's CDR3 is CATSREWLGGRDIDNEQFF. The CDR3 DNA reads TGTGCCACCAGCAGAGAATGGCTAGGGGGGCGGGATATTGACAATGAGCAGTTCTTC. The entire variable domain, with the rest obtained from reference TRBV15 and TRBJ2-1, is as follows: DAMVIQNPRYQVTQFGKPVTLSCSQTLNHNVMYWYQQKSSQAPKLLFHYYDKDFNNEADTPDNFQSRRPNTSFCFLDIRSPGLGDTAMYLCATSREWLGGRDIDNEQFFGPGTRLTVL.